This T cell receptor beta chain was observed in a study of T cells in Graves' hyperthyroidism and ophthalmopathy. TCR beta CDR3 regions were amplified from RNA. A first-round RT-PCR of the TCR CDR3 used the HTBI primer set. One entry per CDR3 protein results from TCRdb running MiXCR on the multiplex PCR reads. The repertoire holds under 400,000 distinct CDR3 sequences, with approximately 18% as singletons. Germline CDR1 is SGHTA and CDR2 is FQGTGA. This CDR3 region has 15 residues. V shed 5 bases, J shed 6 bases, and the junction held 8 bases outside the gene matches. This clonotype was found many times. 10 ml of fresh peripheral blood supplied the PBMCs.

The sample was blood. This sequence originates from a woman aged 40 to 50 with Graves' ophthalmopathy. The chain carries TRBV7-3 and TRBJ2-7; 12 nucleotides align to TRBD2. DNA for the CDR3: TGTGCCAGCAGCGGGCAGACTAGCGGGAGCGGCGAGCAGTACTTC. Translated, it gives CASSGQTSGSGEQYF. Complete variable domain (other parts from reference TRBV7-3 and TRBJ2-7): GAGVSQTPSNKVTEKGKYVELRCDPISGHTALYWYRQSLGQGPEFLIYFQGTGAADDSGLPNDRFFAVRPEGSVSTLKIQRTERGDSAVYLCASSGQTSGSGEQYFGPGTRLTVT.